The T cell receptor beta chain described here comes from a study of shared clonotypes between healthy human individuals. Study-level points and caveats: Non-shared clonotypes had lower generation probabilities than clonotypes shared by all four sorted-subset donors.

Authors' processing steps: ImmunoSEQ sequences covered only the junction and lacked quality scores; filtering therefore differed. The method was immunoSEQ multiplex PCR; TCRdb's version includes in-frame clones alone and lacks a portion of them. V, J and clone size reflect that table, while D and trimming were determined from the DNA. The sample includes hundreds of thousands of clones, about 78% of them seen just once. The CDR3 contains 12 residues. V was cut by 2 bases and J by 6 bases, with 5 bases left in between. The V gene's germline CDR1 is SGHTA and CDR2 FQGNSA. Regarding this clone: Its target is unknown.

The chain is built from TRBV7-2 and TRBJ2-1; unclear D gene. The TCR comes from a woman in her 30s in good health. Sequencing was carried out using memory CD4+ T cells sorted from blood. Subset denoted: CD45RA-negative fraction. The CDR3, as DNA: TGTGCCAGCAGCTTAATCGGCAATGAGCAGTTCTTC. It is translated as CASSLIGNEQFF.